This TCR beta chain was identified in a study of cytomegalovirus exposure and HLA in healthy donors. The donors were part of the validation cohort of roughly 110 subjects. That cohort was separate from the first cohort, which comprised about 730 subjects. Notes on this clone: What it binds is unknown.

Sequencing was performed with immunoSEQ multiplex PCR; in TCRdb, only in-frame clones are kept and a portion is missing. The sample records some 130,000 clones, roughly 89% being singletons. Study results and caveats: Reportedly, cytomegalovirus status was diagnosed with high sensitivity and specificity.

After removal of 7 bases from V and 2 bases from J, the junction contained 6 bases not matched to a gene. CDR1 is MNHNS, CDR2 SASEGT, per germline. The CDR3 has 14 amino acids. This chain links TRBV6-1 with TRBJ2-7; TRBD1 matches 9 bases. This sequence was found in a woman aged 18-29 years in good health and CMV-seronegative. Sequenced input: PBMCs. The DNA of the CDR3 is TGTGCCAGCAACCTGGACAGGGGAACCTACGAGCAGTACTTC. Residues: CASNLDRGTYEQYF.